This record covers a single T cell receptor (beta chain). The sample is drawn from a study of CD4 T cell repertoires in COVID-19. This CDR3 has 16 amino acids. V was cut by 8 bases and J by 5 bases, with 19 bases left in between. The germline CDR1 and CDR2 sequences are MNHEY and SMNVEV (reference sequence). Sequencing was performed with immunoSEQ multiplex PCR; in TCRdb, only in-frame clones are kept and a portion is missing. Among tens of thousands of clones listed, 80% to 90% were seen once. The chain uses TRBV27 and TRBJ1-6; no definite D call. The sequence came from a human donor who had COVID-19. Sequences were derived from CD4+ T cells from peripheral blood, sampled after recovery from COVID-19. The CDR3 region has the DNA TGTGCCAGCCGAAGTTTAGATCGGGTCGATAATTCACCCCTCCACTTT. Translation gives CASRSLDRVDNSPLHF.